Listed below are T cell receptor beta chains from one sample, sequenced in a study of blood T cell repertoires in COVID-19. Generated by immunoSEQ multiplex PCR, the TCRdb table keeps only in-frame clones and is missing some. Of about 230,000 clones listed, approximately 80% are singletons. The sequenced sample was peripheral blood. The origin of the receptors is a woman older than 75 with active or convalescent COVID-19. The CDR3 runs from the conserved cysteine through the conserved F or W. Each record gives: V gene, clone size, D gene, J gene, CDR3 protein, CDR3 DNA. The D gene is left open where the match is weak. The size field is filled for only some rows; it gives once, few, many or a size class.

TRBV6-2/TRBV6-3	few	-	TRBJ2-7	CASSSGTLYEQYF	TGTGCCAGCAGTTCCGGGACACTCTACGAGCAGTACTTC
TRBV29-1	-	-	TRBJ2-7	CSARTATGNSYEQYF	TGCAGCGCACGTACGGCAACAGGGAACTCCTACGAGCAGTACTTC
TRBV20-1	-	-	TRBJ2-3	CSASYGQNTQYF	TGCAGTGCTAGTTACGGACAAAATACGCAGTATTTT
TRBV30	-	TRBD2	TRBJ2-1	CAWYLRASGTNEQFF	TGTGCCTGGTACCTACGGGCTAGCGGGACCAATGAGCAGTTCTTC
TRBV7-2	-	TRBD1	TRBJ1-1	CASRGDRANTEAFF	TGTGCCAGCAGGGGCGACAGGGCGAACACTGAAGCTTTCTTT
TRBV7-3	-	-	TRBJ2-2	CASSDGQMNTGELFF	TGTGCCAGCAGCGACGGACAGATGAACACCGGGGAGCTGTTTTTT
TRBV6-5	-	TRBD1	TRBJ1-5	CASRATGGSQPQHF	TGTGCCAGCAGGGCGACAGGGGGCAGTCAGCCCCAGCATTTT
TRBV4-3	once	-	TRBJ2-2	CASSQGPAGTGELFF	TGCGCCAGCAGCCAAGGGCCCGCGGGCACCGGGGAGCTGTTTTTT
TRBV4-3	-	-	TRBJ1-6	CASSRGVSSYNSPLHF	TGCGCCAGCAGCCGCGGAGTGAGCTCCTATAATTCACCCCTCCACTTT
TRBV5-1	-	-	TRBJ2-2	CASTLQYTGELFF	TGCGCCAGCACCCTACAGTACACCGGGGAGCTGTTTTTT
TRBV6-5	once	-	TRBJ1-4	CASSMGWAWFF	TGTGCCAGCAGTATGGGTTGGGCCTGGTTTTTT
TRBV6-5	-	-	TRBJ2-7	CASQRQIAAYEQYF	TGTGCCAGCCAGCGACAGATCGCAGCCTACGAGCAGTACTTC
TRBV5-4	-	TRBD1	TRBJ1-4	CASSLRQGDEKLFF	TGTGCCAGCAGCTTACGACAGGGTGACGAAAAACTGTTTTTT
TRBV6-5	-	TRBD1	TRBJ1-4	CASSSGDTGGGKLFF	TGTGCCAGCAGTTCTGGGGACACAGGGGGAGGAAAACTGTTTTTT
TRBV29-1	-	-	TRBJ1-2	CSVEGTESYGYTF	TGCAGCGTTGAAGGGACAGAGTCCTATGGCTACACCTTC
TRBV11-2	-	-	TRBJ2-3	CASSLLDTQYF	TGTGCCAGCAGCTTACTGGATACGCAGTATTTT
TRBV7-9	-	-	TRBJ1-1	CASSHGGGIATEAFF	TGTGCCAGCTCCCACGGGGGGGGGATCGCCACTGAAGCTTTCTTT
TRBV9	-	-	TRBJ2-5	CASSVEGLRETQYF	TGTGCCAGCAGCGTAGAGGGACTTAGGGAGACCCAGTACTTC
TRBV7-3	-	TRBD2	TRBJ2-5	CASSSGLAGLETQYF	TGTGCCAGCAGCTCTGGACTAGCGGGATTAGAGACCCAGTACTTC
TRBV3-1/TRBV3-2	-	TRBD2	TRBJ2-1	CASSQAFSGGSEQFF	TGTGCCAGCAGCCAAGCTTTTAGCGGGGGAAGTGAGCAGTTCTTC
TRBV5-8	-	TRBD2	TRBJ2-3	CASSMGLAGSTDTQYF	TGTGCCAGCAGCATGGGACTAGCGGGGAGCACAGATACGCAGTATTTT
TRBV20-1	once	-	TRBJ2-1	CSASNPFGENEQFF	TGCAGTGCTAGTAACCCCTTCGGAGAGAATGAGCAGTTCTTC
TRBV6-6	once	-	TRBJ1-2	CASSYADSGNGYTF	TGTGCCAGCAGTTACGCGGACAGTGGAAATGGCTACACCTTC
TRBV27	-	TRBD1	TRBJ2-7	CASSGGQGFLDVYEQYF	TGTGCCAGCAGTGGGGGACAGGGGTTCCTCGACGTCTACGAGCAGTACTTC
TRBV11-1	-	-	TRBJ2-3	CASSYAWASTDTQYF	TGTGCCAGCAGCTACGCTTGGGCCAGCACAGATACGCAGTATTTT
TRBV29-1	-	TRBD1	TRBJ2-7	CSVEEYRGREQYF	TGCAGCGTTGAAGAGTACAGGGGGAGGGAGCAGTACTTC
TRBV25-1	-	-	TRBJ2-7	CASSDRMGQYF	TGTGCCAGCAGTGACAGGATGGGGCAGTACTTC
TRBV21-1	few	-	TRBJ2-6	CASSRETGVDSGANVLTF	TGTGCCAGCAGCAGAGAGACAGGGGTCGACTCTGGGGCCAACGTCCTGACTTTC
TRBV7-2	once	-	TRBJ2-7	CASSLGHLYEQYF	TGTGCCAGCAGCTTGGGACATCTCTACGAGCAGTACTTC
TRBV5-5	-	TRBD1	TRBJ1-2	CASSRDRDSLAYGYTF	TGTGCCAGCAGCCGAGACAGGGATTCCTTAGCCTATGGCTACACCTTC